This T cell receptor (beta chain) emerged from a study of PD-1 blockade in classical Hodgkin lymphoma. For the study at large: On a schedule of every 2 weeks, patients received nivolumab 3 mg/kg intravenously. Study outcomes and limitations: Exclusion covered patients beginning nivolumab under 1 year post-ASCT.

The sample's time point: cycle 4 day 1 (C4D1), after five to seven weeks of nivolumab. After autologous stem cell transplantation all patients relapsed, and prior brentuximab vedotin exposure differed between cohorts. Complete response, partial response or progressive disease was each patient's best response. Produced via immunoSEQ multiplex PCR; TCRdb's table is partial and in-frame only. Counted here are 35,000 to 50,000 clones, roughly 70% occurring once; the ten biggest clones make up 3% to 3.5%. Regarding this clone: Its antigen is undetermined.

The germline gives CDR1 MNHEY, CDR2 SMNVEV (reference sequence). Between the trimmed V and J ends, which lost 5 bases and 9 bases, there was a span of 20 bases. The CDR3 consists of 15 residues. This chain connects TRBV27 to TRBJ2-1, with D possibly being TRBD2 (5 bases). The specimen was peripheral blood mononuclear cells (PBMCs), collected before the fourth cycle of nivolumab. The receptor was isolated from a human donor with classical Hodgkin lymphoma. CDR3 protein: CASSTTVGVRGEQFF. The CDR3 nucleotides read TGTGCCAGCAGTACCACGGTGGGAGTGAGAGGTGAGCAGTTCTTC.